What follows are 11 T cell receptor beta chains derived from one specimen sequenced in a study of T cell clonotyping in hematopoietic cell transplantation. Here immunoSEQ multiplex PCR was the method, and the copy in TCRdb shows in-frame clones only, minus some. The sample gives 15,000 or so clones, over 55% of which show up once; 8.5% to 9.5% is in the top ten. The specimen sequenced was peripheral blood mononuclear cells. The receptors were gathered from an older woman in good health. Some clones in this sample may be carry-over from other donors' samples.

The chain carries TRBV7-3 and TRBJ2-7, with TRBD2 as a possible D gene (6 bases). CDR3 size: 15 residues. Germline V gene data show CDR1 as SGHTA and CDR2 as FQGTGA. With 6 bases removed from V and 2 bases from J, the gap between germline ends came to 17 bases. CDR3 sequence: CASSQGLGRTYEQYF. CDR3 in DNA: TGTGCCAGCAGTCAAGGCCTGGGGAGGACCTACGAGCAGTACTTC.

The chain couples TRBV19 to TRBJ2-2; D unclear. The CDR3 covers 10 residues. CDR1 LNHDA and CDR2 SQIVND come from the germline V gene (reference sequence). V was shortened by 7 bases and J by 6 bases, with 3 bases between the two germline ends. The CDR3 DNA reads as TGTGCCAGTAAATCCGGGGAGCTGTTTTTT. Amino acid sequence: CASKSGELFF.

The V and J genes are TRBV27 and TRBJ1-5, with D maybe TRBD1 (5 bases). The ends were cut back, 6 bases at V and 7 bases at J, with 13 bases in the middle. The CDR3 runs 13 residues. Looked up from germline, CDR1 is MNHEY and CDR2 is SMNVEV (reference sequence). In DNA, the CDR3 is TGTGCCAGCAGCCCCAGGGAACGGCAGCCCCAGCATTTT. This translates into CASSPRERQPQHF.

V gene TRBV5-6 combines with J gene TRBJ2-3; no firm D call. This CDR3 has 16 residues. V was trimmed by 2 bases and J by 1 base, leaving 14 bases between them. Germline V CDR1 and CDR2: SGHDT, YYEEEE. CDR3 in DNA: TGTGCCAGCAGCTTACGCTGGGCCAGAGGCACAGATACGCAGTATTTT. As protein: CASSLRWARGTDTQYF.

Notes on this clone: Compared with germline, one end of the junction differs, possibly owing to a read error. The CDR3 coding sequence is TGTGCCAGCAGCCTAGCGGAAAATAATCAGCCCCAGCATTTT. Amino acids: CASSLAENNQPQHF. The J gene is TRBJ1-5, the V gene TRBV7-6, with D unresolved. Germline V lookup: CDR1 SGHVS, CDR2 FNYEAQ. The CDR3 totals 14 residues.

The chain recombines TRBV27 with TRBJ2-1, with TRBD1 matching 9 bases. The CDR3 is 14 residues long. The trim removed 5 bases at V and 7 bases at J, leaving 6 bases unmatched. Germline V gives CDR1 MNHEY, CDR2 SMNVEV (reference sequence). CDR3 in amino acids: CASSLRQGGNEQFF. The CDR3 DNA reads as TGTGCCAGCAGTCTCCGACAGGGGGGTAATGAGCAGTTCTTC.

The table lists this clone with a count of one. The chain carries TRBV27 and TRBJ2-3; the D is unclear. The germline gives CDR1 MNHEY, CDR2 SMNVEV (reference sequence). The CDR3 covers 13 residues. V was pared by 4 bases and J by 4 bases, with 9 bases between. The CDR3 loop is CASSYASADTQYF. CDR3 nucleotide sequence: TGTGCCAGCAGTTACGCTAGTGCAGATACGCAGTATTTT.

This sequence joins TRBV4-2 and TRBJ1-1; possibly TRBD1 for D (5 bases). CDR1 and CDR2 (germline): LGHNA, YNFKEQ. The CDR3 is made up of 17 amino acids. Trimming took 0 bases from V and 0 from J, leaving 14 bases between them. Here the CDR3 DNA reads TGTGCCAGCAGCCAAGAATCCCCCCCAGGGTTGAACACTGAAGCTTTCTTT. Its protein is CASSQESPPGLNTEAFF.

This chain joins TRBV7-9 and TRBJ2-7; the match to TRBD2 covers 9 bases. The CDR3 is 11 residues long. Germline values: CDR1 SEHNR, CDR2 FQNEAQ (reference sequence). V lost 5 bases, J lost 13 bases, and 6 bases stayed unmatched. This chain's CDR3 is CASSDSGSFYF. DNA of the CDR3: TGTGCCAGCAGCGATAGCGGGAGCTTTTACTTC. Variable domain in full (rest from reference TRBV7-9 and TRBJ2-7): DTGVSQNPRHKITKRGQNVTFRCDPISEHNRLYWYRQTLGQGPEFLTYFQNEAQLEKSRLLSDRFSAERPKGSFSTLEIQRTEQGDSAMYLCASSDSGSFYFGPGTRLTVT.

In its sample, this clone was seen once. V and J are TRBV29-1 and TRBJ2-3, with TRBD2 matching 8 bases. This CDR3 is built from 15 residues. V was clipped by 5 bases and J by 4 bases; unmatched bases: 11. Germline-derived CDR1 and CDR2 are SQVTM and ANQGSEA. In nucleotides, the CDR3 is TGCAGCGTTCAATCAAGCGGGAGAGTCCCAGATACGCAGTATTTT. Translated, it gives CSVQSSGRVPDTQYF.

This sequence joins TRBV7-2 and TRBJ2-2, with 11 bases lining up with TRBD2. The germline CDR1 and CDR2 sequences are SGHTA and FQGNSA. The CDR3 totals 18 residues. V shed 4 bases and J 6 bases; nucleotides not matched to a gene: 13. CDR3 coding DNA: TGTGCCAGCAGCTCACCTCGGGGACTAGCGGCTGTTTCCGGGGAGCTGTTTTTT. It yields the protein CASSSPRGLAAVSGELFF.